Each of the 8 T cell receptor beta chains below was sequenced from the same sample in a study of control samples from healthy donors and cancer patients. TCRdb's copy holds only in-frame clones and misses some; the assay was immunoSEQ multiplex PCR. The data contain around 100,000 clones, 90% to 95% of them singletons. What was sequenced was blood. The origin of the receptors is a woman aged 18 to 35 in good health.

This clone is a singleton in its sample. V gene TRBV7-9 combines with J gene TRBJ2-1; 13 bases match TRBD2. V was clipped by 4 bases and J by 3 bases; unmatched bases: 9. CDR3 length: 18 amino acids. Germline loops: CDR1 SEHNR, CDR2 FQNEAQ (reference sequence). CDR3 in DNA: TGTGCCAGCAGCTCGGGGACAGGACTAGCGGGAGACTACAATGAGCAGTTCTTC. Translation: CASSSGTGLAGDYNEQFF. Filled out from reference TRBV7-9 and TRBJ2-1, the complete variable domain reads DTGVSQNPRHKITKRGQNVTFRCDPISEHNRLYWYRQTLGQGPEFLTYFQNEAQLEKSRLLSDRFSAERPKGSFSTLEIQRTEQGDSAMYLCASSSGTGLAGDYNEQFFGPGTRLTVL.

The gene calls are TRBV30 and TRBJ2-2; D is uncertain. Trimming took 3 bases from V and 5 from J, leaving 13 bases between them. This CDR3 has 14 residues. The V gene's germline CDR1 is GTSNPN and CDR2 SVGIG (reference sequence). The CDR3 coding sequence is TGTGCCTGGAGCGCCCTGGGTGGGACCGGGGAGCTGTTTTTT. This translates into CAWSALGGTGELFF. Full variable domain (remainder filled in from reference TRBV30 and TRBJ2-2): SQTIHQWPATLVQPVGSPLSLECTVEGTSNPNLYWYRQAAGRGLQLLFYSVGIGQISSEVPQNLSASRPQDRQFILSSKKLLLSDSGFYLCAWSALGGTGELFFGEGSRLTVL.

The J gene is TRBJ2-1, the V gene TRBV29-1; 8 bases line up with TRBD2. The J segment lost 7 bases and the V segment lost 7 bases, leaving 12 bases of the junction unmatched. The CDR3 is 14 amino acids. Germline V gives CDR1 SQVTM, CDR2 ANQGSEA. In DNA, the CDR3 is TGCAGCGGATTCAGCGGGAGCCCGGGTAATGAGCAGTTCTTC. This sequence encodes CSGFSGSPGNEQFF.

This clone was detected a few times. The chain is built from TRBV6-4 and TRBJ2-6; TRBD2 might be the D (5 bases). The germline V and J ends were trimmed by 2 bases and 0 bases, with 5 bases remaining between them. This CDR3 has 15 residues. Germline V lookup: CDR1 MRHNA, CDR2 SNTAGT. In DNA form, the CDR3 reads TGTGCCAGCAGTGACACTAGCTCTGGGGCCAACGTCCTGACTTTC. Translated: CASSDTSSGANVLTF.

A few counts support this clone. The chain is built from TRBV7-3 and TRBJ1-5; D gene uncertain. Germline V CDR1 and CDR2: SGHTA, FQGTGA. V lost 5 bases, J lost 5 bases, and 10 bases lay in between. This CDR3 spans 13 amino acids. For the CDR3, the DNA is TGTGCCAGCAGCCTTGTACTCGATCAGCCCCAGCATTTT. Its translation is CASSLVLDQPQHF.

The V call is TRBV5-1, the J call TRBJ2-6; no definite D call. CDR1 is SGHRS and CDR2 is YFSETQ in the germline V gene. V was clipped by 2 bases and J by 0 bases, with 6 bases between them. There are 15 residues in the CDR3. Written as DNA, the CDR3 is TGCGCCAGCAGCTTTCAAGGCTCTGGGGCCAACGTCCTGACTTTC. Residues: CASSFQGSGANVLTF.

This clone has a handful of counts. The chain combines TRBV6-4 with TRBJ2-3; 8 bases are shared with TRBD2. With 4 bases clipped from V and 0 bases from J, the junction kept 3 bases outside the gene matches. This CDR3 has 15 residues. Germline CDR1 is MRHNA and CDR2 is SNTAGT. This chain's CDR3 is CASSALADSTDTQYF. The CDR3 DNA is TGTGCCAGCAGTGCACTAGCGGATAGCACAGATACGCAGTATTTT.

V is TRBV6-1 and J is TRBJ1-5, with TRBD1 identical over 11 bases. V shed 4 bases, J shed 6 bases, and the junction held 8 bases outside the gene matches. Germline V gene data show CDR1 as MNHNS and CDR2 as SASEGT. The CDR3 loop spans 16 amino acids. CDR3 loop: CASSVGTGGTRQPQHF. CDR3 in DNA: TGTGCCAGCAGTGTTGGGACAGGGGGAACGCGTCAGCCCCAGCATTTT.